This note documents a single T cell receptor beta chain sequence. The sample belongs to a study of Ad26.COV2.S vaccination and SARS-CoV-2 variants. CDR1 is GTSNPN and CDR2 is SVGIG in the germline V gene (reference sequence). The CDR3 contains 14 residues. Trimming took 2 bases from V and 2 from J, leaving 12 bases between them. This sample's treatment: 15 to 20 received Ad26.COV2.S at low or high dose, single or two shots; several received placebo; per-sample allocation not given. Repertoires come from day 63 after the first vaccine or placebo injection. Measured with immunoSEQ multiplex PCR; TCRdb has only the in-frame clones, and not every one. Among a few hundred thousand clones listed, around 90% were seen once.

The material sequenced was peripheral blood, taken in a trial of Ad26.COV2.S vaccine versus placebo. The receptor's source is a person between 18 and 60 years old who received the Ad26.COV2.S COVID-19 vaccine or a placebo. The rearrangement uses TRBV30 and TRBJ2-5; possible D gene TRBD2, 6 bases. This chain's CDR3 is CAWSTDYVQETQYF. CDR3 in DNA: TGTGCCTGGAGTACGGACTACGTTCAAGAGACCCAGTACTTC.